The entry that follows covers one T cell receptor (beta chain) sequence. Its antigen is not yet known. No much larger clonotype is one base removed from it; base qualities were not supplied. This sample is part of a study of vaccination and CD4 T cells after COVID-19 (dated by TCRdb to 2021 to 2024). Context from the whole study: Every convalescent patient had a positive nasal swab PCR test for SARS-CoV-2, with mild disease in under ten patients and severe disease in one. In the convalescent cohort there were six males and four females, among whom were two Hispanic individuals, seven Caucasians, two Asians and one multiracial person. Participants got two doses of the Pfizer-BioNTech BNT162b2 vaccine (n=8) or two doses of the Moderna mRNA-1273 vaccine (n=2). Post-COVID blood samples from convalescent patients were collected a median of around 110 days after diagnosis, with a range of roughly 35 to 180 days. Post-vaccine blood samples were collected a median of about 69 days after the second vaccine dose, ranging from roughly 13 to 250 days. A few convalescent patients were sampled both early after vaccination (day 14) and late after vaccination (days 161 to 241). For stimulating the cultures, overlapping spike peptide pools were used, derived from SARS-CoV-2 as well as from the common cold coronaviruses HCoV-NL63, HCoV-OC43 and HCoV-229E. In control cultures, a CEFX viral epitope pool was used as positive control, an HIV-1 Nef peptide pool was used as negative control, or no peptide was added. In under twelve COVID-19 convalescent patients and a few infection-naive healthy vaccine recipients, researchers compared the spike-specific CD4+ TCR repertoire from before mRNA vaccination with the repertoire from after.

Libraries were built with PCR. TCR sequencing of DNA from cultured CD4+ T cells used the Oncomine TCR Beta short-read assay at the Johns Hopkins FTIC core. The QIAamp micro DNA kit was used to extract genomic DNA from the cultured CD4+ T cells. Oncomine TCR Beta libraries made from cultured CD4+ T cells were pooled using unique dual indexes and sequenced on an Illumina iSeq 100. The original methods were these. Non-productive sequences were removed, and CDR3s that did not start with C, did not end with F or W, or were shorter than 7 amino acids were discarded. Antigen-specific clonotypes were identified with the MANAFEST web application by comparing peptide-stimulated wells with reference and other culture wells. For a clone to be called positive, the clone needed an FDR below 0.05, an odds ratio above 5, and a productive frequency above 0.1% in at least two of three replicate wells. Clonotypes that were significantly expanded in both SARS-CoV-2 spike wells and at least one common cold coronavirus spike condition were defined as cross-reactive. Using R version 3.6.1, CDR3 homology was evaluated through Levenshtein distances (stringdist) along with unrooted phylogenetic trees (ape). Using fastp trimming at Q25 and MiXCR clonotype assembly, TCRdb reanalyzed the public sequencing data and kept in-frame beta chains. Entries are consolidated by CDR3 protein sequence, retaining the most common genes and DNA. TCRdb, not the original authors, processed these V and J calls. The sample records around 20,000 distinct CDR3 sequences, 44% of which are singletons. The ten largest clones capture 15% to 20% of the sample.

The sample's time point label is to be understood as: late sampling 161 to 241 days after vaccination in three convalescent patients. According to the study, the label for this sample's treatment or condition signals: roughly nine-day PBMC culture with coronavirus spike peptide pools or control peptides (ViraFEST assay). To expand antigen-specific T cells with peptide pools and then pick out the expanded clonotypes through TCR sequencing, the study relied on the ViraFEST assay. Positive SARS-CoV-2 PCR tests in the convalescent patients dated from March to December 2020, before Alpha, Beta and Delta variants emerged in the United States. PBMCs were cultured at approximately 2.1 million per well in IMDM supplemented with roughly 5% human AB serum and about 10 IU/ml IL-2, with 9.5 to 10 ug/ml peptide pools added. Half of the culture medium was replaced with fresh IL-2-containing medium on days 3 and 7. Once the cells had been in culture for around 10 days, the EasySep CD4+ T cell isolation kit was used to isolate CD4+ T cells by negative selection. Ficoll-Paque Plus gradient centrifugation was used to isolate PBMCs from whole blood, and the isolated PBMCs were then either used fresh or cryopreserved at -140C. Each culture condition was generally run in triplicate wells.

Taken from the germline V gene, the CDR1 and CDR2 loops are MGHRA and YSYEKL. The CDR3 sequence holds 14 residues, the cysteine and phenylalanine included. Just CDR3 DNA is preserved here, 42 bases in frame from base 1. Trimming leaves V shorter by 5 bases and J shorter by 8 bases, with the junction holding 11 bases beyond the gene matches. Findings and caveats that apply to the study as a whole: Of the vaccine-specific clones in convalescent patients, 304 of 307, or nearly all, reacted only to SARS-CoV-2 spike and did not cross-react with common cold coronaviruses. The study included relatively few convalescent patients and did not analyze early timepoints after natural infection. The median count of SARS-CoV-2-reactive clonotypes went up from 20 to 25 after infection to around 38 after vaccination, although the change was not significant. Among convalescent patients, a median 86.3% of the SARS-CoV-2-reactive clones seen after vaccination appeared only after vaccination, which suggests priming specific to the vaccine.

The TCR was taken from a human donor who had recovered from COVID-19. The specimen comprised CD4+ T cells from blood, cultured in vitro, sampled about 7 months after SARS-CoV-2 vaccination. The rearrangement joined TRBV4-1 to TRBJ1-2, and TRBD1 aligns with 7 junction nucleotides. The CDR3 amino acid sequence is: CASSVLVAQGGYTF. The DNA sequence is given as TGCGCCAGCAGCGTTCTAGTCGCACAGGGGGGCTACACCTTC.